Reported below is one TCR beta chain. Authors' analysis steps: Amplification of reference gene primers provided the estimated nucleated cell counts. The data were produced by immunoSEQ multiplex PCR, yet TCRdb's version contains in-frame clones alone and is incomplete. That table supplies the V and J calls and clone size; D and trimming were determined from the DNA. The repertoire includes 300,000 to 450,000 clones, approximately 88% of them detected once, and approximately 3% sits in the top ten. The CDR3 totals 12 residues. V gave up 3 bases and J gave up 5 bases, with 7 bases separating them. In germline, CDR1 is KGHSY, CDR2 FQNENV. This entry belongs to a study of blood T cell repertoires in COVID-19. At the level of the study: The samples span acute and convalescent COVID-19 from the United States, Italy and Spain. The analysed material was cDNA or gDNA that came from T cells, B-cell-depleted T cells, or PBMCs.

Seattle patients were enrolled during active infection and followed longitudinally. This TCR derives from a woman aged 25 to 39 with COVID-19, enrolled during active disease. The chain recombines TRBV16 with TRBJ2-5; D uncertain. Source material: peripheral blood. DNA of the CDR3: TGTGCCAGCAGCCAGGGCCAGGAGACCCAGTACTTC. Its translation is CASSQGQETQYF.